Below are 13 T cell receptor beta chains sequenced from a single sample in a study of T cell repertoires in cytomegalovirus infection. TCRdb passed the reads through MiXCR, listing each CDR3 protein once. The table shows 310,000 or so distinct CDR3 sequences, with around a sixth occurring only once. Sequenced input: PBMCs. All receptors come from a human donor in good health (CMV status not recorded). Some clones in this sample may be carry-over from other donors' samples.

This clonotype has a count of ten or more. The rearrangement joins TRBV12-3 or TRBV12-4 to TRBJ1-2; the D gene is possibly TRBD1 (6 bases). The CDR3 spans 14 residues. The V end was cut by 5 bases, the J end by 8 bases, with 18 bases between. The CDR3 DNA follows: TGTGCCAGCAGTGAATCCGACAGGAATAAAGGCTACACCTTC. This translates into CASSESDRNKGYTF.

The chain combines TRBV27 with TRBJ1-5; tentatively, D is TRBD1 (5 bases). Germline assignment: CDR1 MNHEY and CDR2 SMNVEV (reference sequence). The length of the CDR3 is 14 residues. Between the trimmed V and J ends, which lost 8 bases and 1 base, there was a span of 12 bases. CDR3 region: CASWEWGSNQPQHF. Written as DNA, the CDR3 is TGTGCCAGCTGGGAATGGGGGAGCAATCAGCCCCAGCATTTT.

Many counts were recorded for this clonotype. This chain uses TRBV12-3 or TRBV12-4 with TRBJ1-6; no definite D call. This CDR3 has 13 amino acids. Trimming shortened V by 8 bases and J by 7 bases, and 12 bases separated the two germline ends. CDR3 protein: CASRLSGNSPLHF. The CDR3 DNA is TGTGCCAGCCGATTAAGTGGGAATTCACCCCTCCACTTT.

This chain joins TRBV19 and TRBJ1-5, with 7 nucleotides matching TRBD1. After removal of 1 base from V and 5 bases from J, the junction contained 5 bases not matched to a gene. Germline values: CDR1 LNHDA, CDR2 SQIVND (reference sequence). The CDR3 runs 15 residues. The CDR3 nucleotides are TGTGCCAGTAGTATAGGCGACAGGGAATATCAGCCCCAGCATTTT. This codes for CASSIGDREYQPQHF.

The chain uses TRBV20-1 and TRBJ1-6; tentatively, D is TRBD1 (5 bases). Germline assignment: CDR1 DFQATT and CDR2 SNEGSKA (reference sequence). Trimming stripped 4 bases from V and 7 bases from J, with 14 bases between. The CDR3 runs to 14 residues. In DNA form, the CDR3 reads TGCAGTGCTAACCCCGGACACCCGAATTCACCCCTCCACTTT. Its translation: CSANPGHPNSPLHF.

The table lists this clonotype with a few counts. The V gene is TRBV6-1, the J gene TRBJ2-1; the match to TRBD2 covers 8 bases. Trimming cost V 2 bases and J 5 bases; bases outside gene matches: 8. Germline V lookup: CDR1 MNHNS, CDR2 SASEGT. The CDR3 is made up of 16 amino acids. For the CDR3, the DNA is TGTGCCAGCAGTGAAAACGTACGGGGGGGGAACAATGAGCAGTTCTTC. Amino acids: CASSENVRGGNNEQFF.

V and J are TRBV2 and TRBJ2-4; TRBD1 agrees at 7 bases. Trimming at V came to 6 bases and at J to 7 bases, leaving 3 bases not matched to a gene. The CDR3 length is 12 residues. The germline gives CDR1 SNHLY, CDR2 FYNNEI. The CDR3 nucleotides read TGTGCCAGCAGCGAGGACAGGAACATTCAGTACTTC. Its translation is CASSEDRNIQYF.

This rearrangement joins TRBV4-1 to TRBJ2-2, with a weak D call TRBD1 (5 bases). V was pared by 4 bases and J by 3 bases, with 9 bases between. Germline CDR1 is MGHRA and CDR2 is YSYEKL. The CDR3 is 14 residues long. The CDR3 DNA is TGCGCCAGCAGCCCCAGGGTCTACACCGGGGAGCTGTTTTTT. It is translated as CASSPRVYTGELFF.

This chain links TRBV20-1 with TRBJ2-4; either TRBD1 or TRBD2 may supply D (5 bases each). The germline gives CDR1 DFQATT, CDR2 SNEGSKA (reference sequence). The V end was cut by 1 base, the J end by 8 bases, with 12 bases between. The CDR3 has 13 residues. CDR3 region: CSARAFLGDIQYF. CDR3 coding DNA: TGCAGTGCTAGAGCCTTTCTGGGGGACATTCAGTACTTC.

The chain uses TRBV12-3 or TRBV12-4 and TRBJ2-3, with 12 bases that match TRBD2. After removal of 5 bases from V and 0 bases from J, the junction contained 15 bases not matched to a gene. The CDR3 has 20 amino acids. The DNA for the CDR3 is TGTGCCAGCAGTCCCCTCCGCCCGAGACTAGCGGGGGAGAGCACAGATACGCAGTATTTT. Protein: CASSPLRPRLAGESTDTQYF.

This chain connects TRBV3-1 to TRBJ1-1, with 7 bases fitting TRBD1. Germline CDR1 reads LGHDT; CDR2 reads YNNKEL (reference sequence). The CDR3 is made up of 16 amino acids. V lost 4 bases to trimming and J lost 1 base; unmatched junction nucleotides: 9. In DNA form, the CDR3 reads TGTGCCAGCAGCCCCGGGTCCGGGACAGCGAACACTGAAGCTTTCTTT. Translated, it gives CASSPGSGTANTEAFF.

The gene calls are TRBV12-3 or TRBV12-4 and TRBJ2-5; 9 nucleotides agree with TRBD1. This CDR3 comprises 13 residues. V trimming: 6 bases; J trimming: 4 bases; junction bases outside the gene matches: 3. The CDR3 loop is CASRGQGGETQYF. CDR3 coding DNA: TGTGCCAGCAGGGGACAGGGAGGAGAGACCCAGTACTTC.

This clonotype was seen repeatedly, ten times or more. The CDR3 bases are TGTGCCAGCAGCCCGGGACAGGGGGGAAGCACCGGGGAGCTGTTTTTT. Protein sequence: CASSPGQGGSTGELFF. The chain is built from TRBV4-2 and TRBJ2-2, with 11 nucleotides matching TRBD1. The junction had 5 bases not matched to a gene; V was cut back by 4 bases and J by 4 bases. Germline V lookup: CDR1 LGHNA, CDR2 YNFKEQ. The length of the CDR3 is 16 residues.